This T cell receptor (beta chain) was recorded in a study of T cells in Graves' hyperthyroidism and ophthalmopathy (dated by TCRdb to the late 2010s). Regarding the complete study: A discovery cohort of approximately 97 patients, 43 with Graves' ophthalmopathy and 55 to 60 with stable Graves' hyperthyroidism, was used to find distinguishing TCR V-J signatures. Thyroid tissue and blood T-cell repertoires from about six Graves' hyperthyroidism patients were also compared in the study. Prospective prediction of ophthalmopathy was tested in an independent validation cohort of approximately 19 hyperthyroidism patients and 15 to 17 patients who later progressed to ophthalmopathy. The 100 or so discovery patients were randomly split 7:3 into training and test sets. TCR Vbeta CDR3 sequencing of approximately 140 peripheral blood samples (roughly 41 ophthalmopathy, 75 hyperthyroidism and about 17 progressor patients) is reported in the paper. Once sampling was done, hyperthyroidism patients were given methimazole at a starting dose of 30 mg daily, whereas ophthalmopathy patients were given high-dose intravenous methylprednisolone. On the study overall, not on this receptor specifically: In validation, the model predicted progression to ophthalmopathy with roughly 66% sensitivity and about 72% specificity, a median of 6.5 months before onset. Sample size was not statistically predetermined, and investigators were not blinded to group allocation. A 13 V-J signature model separated ophthalmopathy from stable hyperthyroidism, with approximately 86% sensitivity and roughly 84% specificity in cross-validation and 80%/75% in testing. Most expanded thyroid clonotypes (frequency above 0.001) were also detected in blood, suggesting blood repertoires may reflect thyroid immune responses.

Regarding this clonotype: What antigen it recognizes has not been identified. No much larger clone exists at a distance of one base, and base qualities are not known.

The study excluded patients with uncontrolled infections, other autoimmune diseases, pregnancy or lactation. Diagnoses relied on clinical symptoms, serum thyroxine and TRAb, thyroid ultrasound and orbital computed tomography. Total RNA was extracted using Trizol reagent, and RNA quality was assessed on an Agilent 2100 Bioanalyzer. Inclusive of the bounding cysteine and phenylalanine, the CDR3 is 16 residues long. This entry keeps only the CDR3 DNA: 48 bases, framed from base 1. Per the germline V gene, SGHTA is the CDR1 and FQGNSA is the CDR2. Trimming removed 1 base from V and 7 bases from J, leaving 16 bases between the germline ends. Amplification of TCR beta CDR3 regions was carried out from RNA transcripts. The first round of RT-PCR for the TCR CDR3 was performed with the HTBI primer set and the Qiagen OneStep RT-PCR kit. The libraries were constructed in a second round of multiplex PCR and then size-selected and purified. Paired-end sequencing of the libraries was performed with 100 bp reads on an Illumina HiSeq2000. Concerning the study's data processing: SOAPnuke was used to process the raw data, throwing out any read that contained adapters or uncalled bases, had a mean Phred below 15, or lacked an exact constant-primer or identifier match. High-quality paired reads were merged with COPE v1.2.5, and unique nucleotide sequences were defined as clonotypes. MiTCR v1.1 was used to align the clonotypes against IMGT TRBV, TRBD and TRBJ reference segments. The analysis included only V-J combinations with a frequency above 0.0001, which together covered 99% to 99.2% of the repertoires. The TCS score was defined as the ratio of F50 (clonal expansion) to E x V (chaos), calculated using BLOSUM62-based TCRdist between CDR3 peptides within each V-J. Welch's t-statistics and random forest reduced roughly 500 V-J features to roughly 13, which were used in a naive Bayes classifier (R e1071). Thyroid-blood repertoire similarity was quantified with the Morisita-Horn index. The public sequencing data were trimmed at Q25 with fastp and processed into clonotypes with MiXCR by TCRdb, which kept only in-frame beta chains. Entries are consolidated by CDR3 protein sequence, retaining the most common genes and DNA. V and J calls and clone size were set by TCRdb, not the authors. The sample has hundreds of thousands of distinct CDR3 sequences on record, about 45% of them singletons. Of the sample, approximately 7.2% falls within the top ten clones.

The TCR originated in an adult man with Graves' disease, either hyperthyroidism or ophthalmopathy (not recorded which). Specimen: peripheral blood or thyroid tissue (not recorded which). The V and J genes are TRBV7-2 and TRBJ2-2; no D gene is confidently identified. CDR3 region: CASSLEVVLWVGELFF. The DNA sequence follows: TGTGCCAGCAGCTTAGAAGTCGTATTATGGGTCGGGGAGCTGTTTTTT.